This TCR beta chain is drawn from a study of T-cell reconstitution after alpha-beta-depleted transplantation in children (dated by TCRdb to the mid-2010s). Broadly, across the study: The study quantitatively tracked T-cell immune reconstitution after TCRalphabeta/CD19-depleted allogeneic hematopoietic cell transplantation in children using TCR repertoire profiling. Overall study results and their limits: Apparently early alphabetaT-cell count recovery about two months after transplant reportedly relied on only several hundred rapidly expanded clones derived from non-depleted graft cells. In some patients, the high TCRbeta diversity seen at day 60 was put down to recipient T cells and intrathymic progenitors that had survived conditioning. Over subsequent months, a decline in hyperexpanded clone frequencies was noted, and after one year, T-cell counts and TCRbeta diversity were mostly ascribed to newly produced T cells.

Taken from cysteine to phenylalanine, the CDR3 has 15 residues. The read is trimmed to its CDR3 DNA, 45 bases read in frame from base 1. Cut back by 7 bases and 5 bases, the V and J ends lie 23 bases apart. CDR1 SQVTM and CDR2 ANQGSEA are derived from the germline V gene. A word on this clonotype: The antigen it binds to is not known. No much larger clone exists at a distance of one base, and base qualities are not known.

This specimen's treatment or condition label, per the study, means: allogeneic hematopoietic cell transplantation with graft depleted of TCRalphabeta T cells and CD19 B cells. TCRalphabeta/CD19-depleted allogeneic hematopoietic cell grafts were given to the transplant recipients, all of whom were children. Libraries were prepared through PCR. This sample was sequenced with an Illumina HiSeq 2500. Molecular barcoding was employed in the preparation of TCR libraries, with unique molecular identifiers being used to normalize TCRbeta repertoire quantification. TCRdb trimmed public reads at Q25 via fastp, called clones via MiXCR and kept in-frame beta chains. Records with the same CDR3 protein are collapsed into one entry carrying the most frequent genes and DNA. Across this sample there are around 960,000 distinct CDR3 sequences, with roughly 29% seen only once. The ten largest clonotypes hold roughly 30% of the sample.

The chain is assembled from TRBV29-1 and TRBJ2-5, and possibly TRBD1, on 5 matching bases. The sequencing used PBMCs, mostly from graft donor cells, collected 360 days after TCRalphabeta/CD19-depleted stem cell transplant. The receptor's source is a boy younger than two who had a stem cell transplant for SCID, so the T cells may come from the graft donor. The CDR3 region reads CSGGITGGRKETQYF. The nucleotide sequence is TGCAGCGGGGGCATCACAGGTGGTAGAAAGGAGACCCAGTACTTC.